This TCR beta chain was sequenced in a study of cytomegalovirus exposure and HLA in healthy donors. Regarding the study as a whole: Further analysis, carried out later, found HLA-associated TCR beta chains more clonally expanded than equally common other chains.

The primer mix had 60 Vbeta and 13 Jbeta primers. Method: immunoSEQ multiplex PCR; TCRdb's copy keeps in-frame clones and lacks some. The repertoire includes around 150,000 clones, 76% of them detected once, and about 1.7% sits in the top ten. Germline V gene data show CDR1 as LGHNA and CDR2 as YNFKEQ. The CDR3 has 13 amino acids. V was pared by 0 bases and J by 11 bases, with 11 bases between. Notes on this clone: The target antigen is unknown.

Sample: PBMCs. The rearrangement joins TRBV4-2 to TRBJ2-1; TRBD1 is a possible D gene (7 bases). The clonotype was recovered from a female donor in good health and CMV-seropositive. For the CDR3, the DNA is TGTGCCAGCAGCCAAGAGGAGGGGGCCAAGCAGTTCTTC. Its translation: CASSQEEGAKQFF.